Shown below are 19 T cell receptor beta chains from a single sample sequenced in a study of OX40 agonist ivuxolimab in advanced cancers. Libraries were prepared through the immunoSEQ multiplex PCR assay. TCRdb holds this immuneACCESS table with in-frame rearrangements only. Some clones are missing; in checked studies, unresolved V genes explain under half, and the rest has no known cause. For this sample there are around 40,000 clones; 82% appear just once. The ten most abundant clones make up 7.6% of the sample. Sequencing was performed on CD4+ or CD8+ T cells sorted from blood, taken in a trial of the OX40 agonist ivuxolimab. Receptors were obtained from an adult with an advanced solid tumor such as melanoma, head and neck, liver or kidney cancer.

The genes are TRBV2 and TRBJ2-5; a weak D match, TRBD2 (5 bases). Per the germline V gene, CDR1 is SNHLY and CDR2 is FYNNEI. The CDR3 is made up of 14 amino acids. Trimming removed 7 bases from V and 2 bases from J, with 14 bases in between. The DNA for the CDR3 is TGTGCCAGCATGCGGTCAGGACTTCAAGAGACCCAGTACTTC. Its protein product is CASMRSGLQETQYF.

The chain is built from TRBV5-1 and TRBJ1-2; D ambiguous. Germline CDR1 reads SGHRS; CDR2 reads YFSETQ. The CDR3 runs 10 residues. Trimming took 1 base from V and 8 from J, leaving 3 bases between them. The CDR3 sequence is CASSLRGYTF. The CDR3 coding sequence is TGCGCCAGCAGCTTGCGCGGCTACACCTTC.

The CDR3 region is CAISGGGDFMYEQYF. For the CDR3, the DNA is TGTGCCATCTCCGGGGGAGGGGATTTTATGTACGAGCAGTACTTC. This chain links TRBV2 with TRBJ2-7; 7 nucleotides align to TRBD2. This CDR3 has 15 residues. Germline V gene sequence: CDR1 SNHLY, CDR2 FYNNEI. The V segment lost 10 bases and the J segment 4 bases; nucleotides outside the gene matches: 16.

The chain combines TRBV25-1 with TRBJ2-7; D might be TRBD1 (5 bases). The CDR3 extends over 14 amino acids. Deletions cut 2 bases from V and 5 bases from J, with 13 bases between. Germline CDR1 and CDR2: MGHDK and SYGVNS. CDR3 DNA sequence: TGTGCCAGCAGTGAAGGGGCGATCTCACACGAGCAGTACTTC. This codes for CASSEGAISHEQYF.

This clone was picked up a small number of times. The rearrangement uses TRBV15 and TRBJ2-4, with 8 bases identical to TRBD1. Germline CDR1 LNHNV, CDR2 YYDKDF (reference sequence). V was pared by 3 bases and J by 9 bases, with 4 bases of the junction left unmatched. The CDR3 runs to 13 residues. The CDR3 sequence: CATSSETGGIQYF. The DNA for the CDR3 is TGTGCCACCAGCAGCGAAACAGGGGGCATTCAGTACTTC. The whole variable domain, remainder taken from reference TRBV15 and TRBJ2-4, is DAMVIQNPRYQVTQFGKPVTLSCSQTLNHNVMYWYQQKSSQAPKLLFHYYDKDFNNEADTPDNFQSRRPNTSFCFLDIRSPGLGDTAMYLCATSSETGGIQYFGAGTRLSVL.

V is TRBV6-5 and J is TRBJ2-7; D unresolved. Trimming took off 7 bases at V and 3 bases at J, with 16 bases between the two ends. CDR1 and CDR2 from the germline V gene are MNHEY and SVGAGI. The CDR3 runs 14 residues. The CDR3 sequence: CASKADTILYEQYF. In DNA form, the CDR3 reads TGTGCCAGCAAAGCTGACACCATCCTCTACGAGCAGTACTTC.

The V call is TRBV5-4, the J call TRBJ2-6, with a tentative D call TRBD2 (6 bases). This CDR3 is built from 17 residues. CDR1 is SGHNT and CDR2 is YYREEE in the germline V gene (reference sequence). Trimming left V 4 bases short and J 2 bases short, with 16 bases between. The CDR3 spells CASSGGGAGTGANVLTF. The DNA of the CDR3 is TGTGCCAGCAGCGGAGGCGGGGCGGGAACTGGGGCCAACGTCCTGACTTTC.

The chain joins TRBV18 to TRBJ1-1, with D perhaps matching TRBD1 (5 bases). The germline CDR1 and CDR2 sequences are KGHSH and LQKENI. V dropped 0 bases and J dropped 3 bases, with 11 bases sitting between them. There are 15 residues in the CDR3. Here the CDR3 DNA reads TGTGCCAGCTCACCACCGGAGGGGAGTCACACTGAAGCTTTCTTT. It translates to CASSPPEGSHTEAFF. Full variable domain (rest looked up from reference TRBV18 and TRBJ1-1): NAGVMQNPRHLVRRRGQEARLRCSPMKGHSHVYWYRQLPEEGLKFMVYLQKENIIDESGMPKERFSAEFPKEGPSILRIQQVVRGDSAAYFCASSPPEGSHTEAFFGQGTRLTVV.

This rearrangement joins TRBV11-2 to TRBJ2-6; D assignment may be TRBD1 or TRBD2 (5 bases each). The CDR3 has 16 amino acids. Germline V lookup: CDR1 SGHAT, CDR2 FQNNGV. Trimming shortened V by 5 bases and J by 4 bases, and 15 bases separated the two germline ends. The CDR3 DNA is TGTGCCAGCAGCCCGATAAGAGGGACCGGGGCCAACGTCCTGACTTTC. Its translation: CASSPIRGTGANVLTF.

The chain uses TRBV7-9 and TRBJ2-7, with 8 nucleotides matching TRBD1. V lost 4 bases and J lost 4; bases outside the gene matches: 9. The CDR3 spans 15 residues. The germline gives CDR1 SEHNR, CDR2 FQNEAQ (reference sequence). The DNA of the CDR3 is TGTGCCAGCAGCTGGGGCAATGACAGGGGATACGAGCAGTACTTC. Protein sequence: CASSWGNDRGYEQYF.

The J gene is TRBJ2-1, the V gene TRBV6-5, with D hard to call. Trimming removed 0 bases at V and 4 bases at J, with 13 bases between. This CDR3 region has 16 residues. Germline values: CDR1 MNHEY, CDR2 SVGAGI. CDR3 amino acids: CASSYSASYGYNEQFF. The CDR3 bases are TGTGCCAGCAGTTACTCGGCAAGCTACGGTTACAATGAGCAGTTCTTC.

V is TRBV6-5 and J is TRBJ2-1; D might be TRBD2 (5 bases). Trimming cost V 9 bases and J 3 bases, with 9 bases left between them. The CDR3 consists of 12 residues. Germline assignment: CDR1 MNHEY and CDR2 SVGAGI. The CDR3 loop reads CASVSGYNEQFF. CDR3 sequence (DNA): TGTGCCAGTGTGAGCGGCTACAATGAGCAGTTCTTC.

The V and J genes are TRBV11-3 and TRBJ1-2, with D possibly matching TRBD1 (6 bases). Germline V gene data show CDR1 as SGHNT and CDR2 as YENEEA. CDR3 length: 14 amino acids. Trimming took 1 base from V and 6 from J, leaving 12 bases between them. The CDR3 DNA reads TGTGCCAGCAGCTTAGCTTCCGGGGGCCATGGCTACACCTTC. Its translation is CASSLASGGHGYTF.

The chain combines TRBV2 with TRBJ2-3, with D possibly matching TRBD2 (5 bases). Per the germline V gene, CDR1 is SNHLY and CDR2 is FYNNEI. This CDR3 is 15 amino acids long. The V end was cut by 4 bases, the J end by 0 bases, with 11 bases between. The CDR3 nucleotides are TGTGCCAGCAGTGTCCGAGCGGAGAGCACAGATACGCAGTATTTT. It specifies CASSVRAESTDTQYF.

This clone was counted only a few times. The chain couples TRBV19 to TRBJ2-7, with TRBD1 matching over 11 bases. Germline-derived CDR1 and CDR2 are LNHDA and SQIVND (reference sequence). This CDR3 spans 18 amino acids. V was clipped by 5 bases and J by 1 base; unmatched bases: 13. CDR3 DNA: TGTGCCAGTAGTGACTTACCGGGACAGGGGGTAAAGTCCTACGAGCAGTACTTC. This translates into CASSDLPGQGVKSYEQYF.

The chain links TRBV30 to TRBJ2-1, with 7 bases fitting TRBD1. The V segment lost 4 bases and the J segment 4 bases; nucleotides outside the gene matches: 4. The length of the CDR3 is 13 residues. Looked up from germline, CDR1 is GTSNPN and CDR2 is SVGIG (reference sequence). CDR3 nucleotide sequence: TGTGCCTGGATGGCAGGGGGTTACAATGAGCAGTTCTTC. Translated, it gives CAWMAGGYNEQFF.

V gene TRBV9 combines with J gene TRBJ2-1; 10 positions agree with TRBD2. The CDR3 has 14 amino acids. Germline CDR1 and CDR2: SGDLS and YYNGEE. V shed 0 bases and J 9 bases; nucleotides not matched to a gene: 3. CDR3 region: CASSVASGSSEQFF. CDR3 DNA: TGTGCCAGCAGCGTAGCTAGCGGGAGTAGTGAGCAGTTCTTC.

This clone turned up a few times. The J gene is TRBJ2-6, the V gene TRBV5-4; the match to TRBD2 covers 7 bases. Germline CDR1 reads SGHNT; CDR2 reads YYREEE (reference sequence). After removal of 4 bases from V and 2 bases from J, the junction contained 3 bases not matched to a gene. This CDR3 comprises 15 residues. The CDR3 DNA reads as TGTGCCAGCAGCCCGGGACTACCTGGGGCCAACGTCCTGACTTTC. Its protein is CASSPGLPGANVLTF.

The table lists this clone with a count of one. The chain couples TRBV30 to TRBJ2-2; 12 bases match TRBD2. The CDR3 contains 17 residues. The V segment lost 2 bases and the J segment 1 base; nucleotides outside the gene matches: 5. Germline V CDR1 and CDR2: GTSNPN, SVGIG (reference sequence). The CDR3 is CAWSPWTSGMNTGELFF. DNA of the CDR3: TGTGCCTGGAGTCCATGGACTAGCGGGATGAACACCGGGGAGCTGTTTTTT.